This is a list of T cell receptor beta chains from one sample in a study of control samples from healthy donors and cancer patients. Clones were read by immunoSEQ multiplex PCR, and TCRdb kept only the in-frame ones, dropping some. The top ten clones hold roughly 8.4% of a sample with about 150,000 clones, 94% of them seen once. The sequenced sample was blood. All receptors derive from a woman between 40 and 50 years old in good health. Both conserved end residues are part of each CDR3. Only some rows state a clone size, as once, few, many or a class for expanded clones.

J gene: TRBJ2-7; clone size: -; V gene: TRBV7-2; CDR3 protein: CASRPQWGTYEQYF
J gene: TRBJ2-7; clone size: -; V gene: TRBV4-2; CDR3 protein: CASSQGSGGYSYEQYF
J gene: TRBJ1-5; clone size: once; V gene: TRBV19; CDR3 protein: CASRAWGGNQPQHF
J gene: TRBJ1-1; clone size: -; V gene: TRBV29-1; CDR3 protein: CSVDLMTGYTEAFF
J gene: TRBJ2-5; clone size: -; V gene: TRBV4-3; CDR3 protein: CASSQQTGETQYF
J gene: TRBJ1-1; clone size: -; V gene: TRBV18; CDR3 protein: CASSPRILRDMNTEAFF
J gene: TRBJ1-3; clone size: -; V gene: TRBV27; CDR3 protein: CASSPTVGSGNTIYF
J gene: TRBJ1-1; clone size: -; V gene: TRBV12-5; CDR3 protein: CASGLLPIDEAFF
J gene: TRBJ1-1; clone size: -; V gene: TRBV7-9; CDR3 protein: CASSAGEKSIEAFF
J gene: TRBJ1-2; clone size: -; V gene: TRBV2; CDR3 protein: CASSDRDIAGYTF
J gene: TRBJ2-7; clone size: -; V gene: TRBV3-1/TRBV3-2; CDR3 protein: CASSHSRSGLYEQYF
J gene: TRBJ2-5; clone size: -; V gene: TRBV12-5; CDR3 protein: CASGLGNQETQYF
J gene: TRBJ1-2; clone size: few; V gene: TRBV4-1; CDR3 protein: CASSQDVEPSTF
J gene: TRBJ1-4; clone size: -; V gene: TRBV5-1; CDR3 protein: CASSGGNRGPVEKLFF
J gene: TRBJ2-7; clone size: -; V gene: TRBV7-6; CDR3 protein: CASSYRQGSFNEQYF
J gene: TRBJ2-1; clone size: -; V gene: TRBV5-1; CDR3 protein: CASSFDNSYNEQFF
J gene: TRBJ1-1; clone size: -; V gene: TRBV29-1; CDR3 protein: CSVWGRDGTEAFF
J gene: TRBJ1-4; clone size: -; V gene: TRBV7-9; CDR3 protein: CASSLDRGLNEKLFF
J gene: TRBJ1-6; clone size: -; V gene: TRBV27; CDR3 protein: CASSLLGVGGTYNSPLHF
J gene: TRBJ2-7; clone size: once; V gene: TRBV11-2; CDR3 protein: CASSLHSRDSEQYF
J gene: TRBJ2-1; clone size: -; V gene: TRBV12-3/TRBV12-4; CDR3 protein: CASSGYNEQFF
J gene: TRBJ2-2; clone size: -; V gene: TRBV5-1; CDR3 protein: CASSLVGENTGELFF
J gene: TRBJ2-5; clone size: -; V gene: TRBV4-3; CDR3 protein: CASSQGVGRAQETQYF
J gene: TRBJ2-5; clone size: -; V gene: TRBV7-2; CDR3 protein: CASSLAGGVYQETQYF
J gene: TRBJ1-5; clone size: few; V gene: TRBV7-2; CDR3 protein: CASSLGYSPNQPQHF
J gene: TRBJ2-7; clone size: -; V gene: TRBV6-5; CDR3 protein: CASSRDRTSSYEQYF
J gene: TRBJ1-2; clone size: -; V gene: TRBV4-2; CDR3 protein: CASSQESPGSYGYTF
J gene: TRBJ1-6; clone size: -; V gene: TRBV2; CDR3 protein: CASSGQGNSPLHF
J gene: TRBJ1-6; clone size: -; V gene: TRBV5-5; CDR3 protein: CASSLGNGESPLHF
J gene: TRBJ2-5; clone size: -; V gene: TRBV19; CDR3 protein: CASSFYGQETQYF
J gene: TRBJ1-2; clone size: -; V gene: TRBV18; CDR3 protein: CASSPLGQGHGYTF
J gene: TRBJ2-5; clone size: -; V gene: TRBV5-6; CDR3 protein: CASSLKTSGGQETQYF
J gene: TRBJ1-1; clone size: -; V gene: TRBV9; CDR3 protein: CASSVATRGSDTEAFF
J gene: TRBJ1-4; clone size: -; V gene: TRBV30; CDR3 protein: CAWSVPGQSEKLFF
J gene: TRBJ2-7; clone size: -; V gene: TRBV4-3; CDR3 protein: CASSQGTQGVQYF
J gene: TRBJ2-1; clone size: -; V gene: TRBV4-1; CDR3 protein: CASSQGSGVYNEQFF
J gene: TRBJ2-2; clone size: -; V gene: TRBV9; CDR3 protein: CASSVGRGRGGELFF
J gene: TRBJ1-1; clone size: -; V gene: TRBV6-2/TRBV6-3; CDR3 protein: CASSRGFQPGLDTEAFF
J gene: TRBJ1-5; clone size: -; V gene: TRBV7-2; CDR3 protein: CASSPDRGGQPQHF
J gene: TRBJ1-2; clone size: -; V gene: TRBV19; CDR3 protein: CASSIGQHYGYTF
J gene: TRBJ2-2; clone size: -; V gene: TRBV18; CDR3 protein: CASSPGSFVGELFF
J gene: TRBJ1-5; clone size: once; V gene: TRBV2; CDR3 protein: CASSEQGKSNQPQHF
J gene: TRBJ1-2; clone size: -; V gene: TRBV19; CDR3 protein: CASRFPGQVTLNYGYTF